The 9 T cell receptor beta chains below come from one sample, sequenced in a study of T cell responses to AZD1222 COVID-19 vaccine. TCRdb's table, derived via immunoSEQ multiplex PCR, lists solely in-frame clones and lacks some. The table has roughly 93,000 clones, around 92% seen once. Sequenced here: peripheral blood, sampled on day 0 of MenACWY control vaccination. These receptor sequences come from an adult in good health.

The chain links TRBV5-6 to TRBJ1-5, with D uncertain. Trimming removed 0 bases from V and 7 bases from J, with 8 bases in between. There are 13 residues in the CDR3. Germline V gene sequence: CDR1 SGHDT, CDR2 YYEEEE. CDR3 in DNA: TGTGCCAGCAGCTTGGGGGGAGGACAGCCCCAGCATTTT. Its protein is CASSLGGGQPQHF.

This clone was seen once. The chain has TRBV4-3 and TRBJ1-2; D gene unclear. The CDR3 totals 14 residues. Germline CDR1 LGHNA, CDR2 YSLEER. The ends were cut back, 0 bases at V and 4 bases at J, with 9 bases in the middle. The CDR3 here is CASSQDTGSYGYTF. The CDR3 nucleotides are TGCGCCAGCAGCCAAGATACGGGATCCTATGGCTACACCTTC.

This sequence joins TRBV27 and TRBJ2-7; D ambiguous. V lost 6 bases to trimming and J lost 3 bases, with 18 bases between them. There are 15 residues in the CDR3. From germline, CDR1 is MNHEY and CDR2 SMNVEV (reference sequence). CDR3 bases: TGTGCCAGCAGAGTCGCCGGGCTTGGGTTCTACGAGCAGTACTTC. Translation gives CASRVAGLGFYEQYF.

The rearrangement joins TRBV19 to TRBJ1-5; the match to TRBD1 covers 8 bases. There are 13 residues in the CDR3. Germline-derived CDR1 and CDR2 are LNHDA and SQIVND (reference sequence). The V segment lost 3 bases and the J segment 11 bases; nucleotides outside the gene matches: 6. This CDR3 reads CASSIGTGKAQHF. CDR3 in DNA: TGTGCCAGTAGTATCGGGACAGGTAAAGCCCAGCATTTT.

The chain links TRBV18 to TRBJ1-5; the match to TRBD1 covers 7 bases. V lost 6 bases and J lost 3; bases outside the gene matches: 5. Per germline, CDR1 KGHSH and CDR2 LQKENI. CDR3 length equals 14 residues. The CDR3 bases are TGTGCCAGCTCGGCCGGGACAGCCAATCAGCCCCAGCATTTT. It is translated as CASSAGTANQPQHF.

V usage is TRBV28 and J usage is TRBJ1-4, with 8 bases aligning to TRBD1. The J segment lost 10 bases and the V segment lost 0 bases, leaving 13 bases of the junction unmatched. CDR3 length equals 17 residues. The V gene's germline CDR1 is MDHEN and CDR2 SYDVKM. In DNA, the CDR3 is TGTGCCAGCAGTTTATGGGACAGGGAAGCTCTAGGGGGAAAACTGTTTTTT. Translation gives CASSLWDREALGGKLFF. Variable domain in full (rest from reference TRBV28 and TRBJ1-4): DVKVTQSSRYLVKRTGEKVFLECVQDMDHENMFWYRQDPGLGLRLIYFSYDVKMKEKGDIPEGYSVSREKKERFSLILESASTNQTSMYLCASSLWDREALGGKLFFGSGTQLSVL.

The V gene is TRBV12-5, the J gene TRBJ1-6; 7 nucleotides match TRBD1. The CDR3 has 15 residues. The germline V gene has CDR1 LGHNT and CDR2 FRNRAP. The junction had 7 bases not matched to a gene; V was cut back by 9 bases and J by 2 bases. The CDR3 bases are TGTGCTAGCCGGTCAGGGGGAACCTATAATTCACCCCTCCACTTT. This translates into CASRSGGTYNSPLHF.

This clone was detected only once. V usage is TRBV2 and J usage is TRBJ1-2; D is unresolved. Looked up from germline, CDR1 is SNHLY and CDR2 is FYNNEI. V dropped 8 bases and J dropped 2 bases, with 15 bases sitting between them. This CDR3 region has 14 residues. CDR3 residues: CASPSLGGNYGYTF. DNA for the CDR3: TGTGCCAGCCCCTCGCTGGGAGGCAACTATGGCTACACCTTC.

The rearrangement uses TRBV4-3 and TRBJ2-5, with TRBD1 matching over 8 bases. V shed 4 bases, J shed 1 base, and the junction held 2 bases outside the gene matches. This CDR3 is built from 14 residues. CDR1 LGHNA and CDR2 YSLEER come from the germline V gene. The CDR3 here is CASSRGTGQETQYF. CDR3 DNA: TGCGCCAGCAGCCGAGGGACAGGCCAAGAGACCCAGTACTTC.